The present TCR beta chain was sequenced within a study of blood T cells in healthy people across ages. Study-wide points: Possibly, changes in expanded clonotypes were confounded because donor CMV status was unknown.

There are a few counts of this clonotype. The antigen is not known. Primers used in a second PCR of roughly 7 to 11 cycles were a sample-barcoded 5' primer and a J-beta primer mix. TCRdb recomputed calls from the 5' RACE reads with MiXCR, one row per CDR3 protein. In the table there are around 500,000 distinct CDR3 sequences, about a quarter of which are singletons. The CDR3 extends over 18 amino acids. Germline V CDR1 and CDR2: WSHSY, SAAADI. The junction had 15 bases not matched to a gene; V was cut back by 5 bases and J by 5 bases. The data also belong to a second study, concerning T cells of mothers and their children. Turning to that study: Each mother yielded more than 8 million TCR beta CDR3 reads. Each child yielded several million reads.

The clonotype originates from a boy aged 2-9 years in good health. Material for sequencing was blood. The chain carries TRBV10-2 and TRBJ2-1; 10 bases align to TRBD2. The CDR3 DNA follows: TGCGCCAGCAGTCGTAGTCAGACAACTAGCGGGACTGACAATGAGCAGTTCTTC. Protein product: CASSRSQTTSGTDNEQFF.